What follows is one T cell receptor (beta chain) and its context. The antigen remains undetermined. The CDR3 consists of 15 residues. From germline, CDR1 is SNHLY and CDR2 FYNNEI. Germline trimming cut 5 bases from V and 2 bases from J; bases unmatched to any gene: 9. This entry is derived from a study of cytomegalovirus exposure and HLA in healthy donors. Study outcomes and limitations: V- and J-gene trimming in TCR beta was tied to a missense DCLRE1C variant by an analysis performed later. An analysis that came later showed most CMV-associated TCR beta chains appearing HLA-restricted.

Primers for the PCR totalled 60 Vbeta and 13 Jbeta. The assay was immunoSEQ multiplex PCR, and TCRdb's table has in-frame clones only and misses some. This listing includes 180,000 or so clones. The sequenced material came from PBMCs. The receptor comes from a boy between 5 and 17 years old in good health and CMV-seronegative. The chain links TRBV2 to TRBJ2-7; 7 nucleotides line up with TRBD1. CDR3 residues: CASSTTQGPTYEQYF. CDR3 coding DNA: TGTGCCAGCAGTACAACACAGGGGCCTACCTACGAGCAGTACTTC.